This T cell receptor beta chain was recovered during a study of technical replicates of blood from several donors. The data were produced by immunoSEQ multiplex PCR, yet TCRdb's version contains in-frame clones alone and is incomplete. The sample includes 98,000 or so clones, 90% to 96% of them seen just once. This TCR was sampled from a human donor in good health. Material for sequencing was T cells isolated from PBMCs.

The CDR3 nucleotides are TGTGCCAGCAGCTTACGTCAGCGGGGTATCTACAATGAGCAGTTCTTC. It yields the protein CASSLRQRGIYNEQFF. The chain combines TRBV7-9 with TRBJ2-1; 7 nucleotides agree with TRBD2. With 2 bases clipped from V and 3 bases from J, the junction kept 7 bases outside the gene matches. This CDR3 contains 16 residues. Germline CDR1 SEHNR, CDR2 FQNEAQ (reference sequence).